These 2 T cell receptor beta chains originate from one sample sequenced in a study of T-cell reconstitution after alpha-beta-depleted transplantation in children listed by TCRdb under 2016. The protocol used for the library was PCR. The sequencer was an Illumina HiSeq 2500. To normalize quantification of the TCRbeta repertoire, the TCR libraries were built with molecular barcoding that relied on unique molecular identifiers. The public reads were quality trimmed at Q25 with fastp and then assembled into clones with MiXCR by TCRdb, keeping productive beta chains. Rows merge per CDR3 protein into single entries with the most common DNA and genes. The sample records 350,000 to 400,000 distinct CDR3 sequences, about a fifth of which are singletons. Jointly, the top ten make up less than 4.5% of the sample. The sequencing here drew on PBMCs from the stem cell graft donor, taken from the stem cell graft. These receptors came from a human donor who donated a stem cell graft to a child with acute myeloid leukemia.

This clonotype was detected many times. This chain connects TRBV4-1 to TRBJ2-1; the match to TRBD2 covers 12 bases. V gave up 0 bases and J gave up 15 bases; unmatched junction bases: 6. The CDR3 spans 14 residues. The germline CDR1 and CDR2 sequences are MGHRA and YSYEKL. DNA of the CDR3: TGCGCCAGCAGCCAAGAATCTAGCGGGAGGGCCGTGTTCTTC. Amino acids: CASSQESSGRAVFF.

This chain uses TRBV4-2 with TRBJ2-2, with 7 nucleotides matching TRBD1. The germline CDR1 and CDR2 sequences are LGHNA and YNFKEQ. The ends lost 2 bases at V and 10 bases at J; junction bases unmatched: 10. CDR3 length: 15 amino acids. The CDR3, as DNA: TGTGCCAGCAGCCAAAAGGGGGCGGCAGACTTGGAGCTGTTTTTT. As protein: CASSQKGAADLELFF.